A selection of T cell receptor beta chains follows, all from one sample in a study of vaccination effects on CD4 cells after COVID-19. The method was immunoSEQ multiplex PCR; TCRdb's version includes in-frame clones alone and lacks a portion of them. This sample has 60,000 to 65,000 clones, with around three quarters found just once. The antigens for these receptors are not known. The input for sequencing was CD4+ T cells from PBMCs cultured with HCoV-OC43 spike peptides, taken before COVID-19 vaccination. Every receptor here comes from a human donor who received a COVID-19 vaccine. CDR3s include the opening cysteine and the closing phenylalanine or tryptophan. D genes are given only for firm matches. Not every row has a clone size; where given, it reads once, few, many or a size class.

>12|.|TRBJ1-3|TRBV12-3/TRBV12-4|.
TGTGCCAGCAGTTTATTTGGAAACACCATATATTTT
CASSLFGNTIYF
>13|.|TRBJ1-1|TRBV28|.
TGTGCCAGCAGACAAACCGGGACATCTGAAGCTTTCTTT
CASRQTGTSEAFF
>15|.|TRBJ1-2|TRBV7-9|.
TGTGCCAGCAGCCCACCCGACCGGGCGGGCTATGGCTACACCTTC
CASSPPDRAGYGYTF
>18|.|TRBJ2-2|TRBV9|TRBD2
TGTGCCAGCAGCGCTAGGACTAGCGGGGGGGGTAACACCGGGGAGCTGTTTTTT
CASSARTSGGGNTGELFF
>18|.|TRBJ1-2|TRBV5-1|TRBD1
TGCGCCAGCAGCTTGGTTGGGGTCGGGCAGGGGGTGAGCTATGGCTACACCTTC
CASSLVGVGQGVSYGYTF
>14|.|TRBJ2-5|TRBV11-2|.
TGTGCCAGCAGCTTAGGCCAGGGGCGGGAGACCCAGTACTTC
CASSLGQGRETQYF
>15|.|TRBJ2-1|TRBV19|.
TGTGCCAGTAGTCGGGGGGCGCAGATCGTCGATGAGCAGTTCTTC
CASSRGAQIVDEQFF
>16|.|TRBJ2-2|TRBV7-8|TRBD1
TGTGCCAGCAGCTTACCCGGGACAGGAGGTCGAAGGGAGCTGTTTTTT
CASSLPGTGGRRELFF
>16|.|TRBJ2-3|TRBV2|.
TGTGCCAGCAGTGAAAATTTTGGTCCCCCTAGGGATACGCAGTATTTT
CASSENFGPPRDTQYF
>16|.|TRBJ2-2|TRBV7-2|TRBD2
TGTGCCAGCAGTTTACATAGCGGGGGGATTGACGGGGAGCTGTTTTTT
CASSLHSGGIDGELFF
>15|few|TRBJ2-1|TRBV5-4|.
TGTGCCAGCAGTTGGGACTCCCTCTCCTACAATGAGCAGTTCTTC
CASSWDSLSYNEQFF
>13|.|TRBJ1-1|TRBV10-1|.
TGCGCCAGCAGTGGGCAAGGGTATACTGAAGCTTTCTTT
CASSGQGYTEAFF
>14|.|TRBJ1-1|TRBV6-5|.
TGTGCCAGCAGCTTCGGACTGATGAACACTGAAGCTTTCTTT
CASSFGLMNTEAFF
>13|.|TRBJ2-1|TRBV6-5|.
TGTGCCAGCAGTCTGGACAGCTACAATGAGCAGTTCTTC
CASSLDSYNEQFF
>13|.|TRBJ1-5|TRBV19|.
TGTGCCAGTAGTATGGGCTTTAATCAGCCCCAGCATTTT
CASSMGFNQPQHF
>15|.|TRBJ1-1|TRBV5-1|.
TGCGCCAGCAGCTTGACGGACAGTGTGAACACTGAAGCTTTCTTT
CASSLTDSVNTEAFF
>14|few|TRBJ2-1|TRBV10-1|.
TGCGCCAGCAGTGGGACGAGCTCCTACAATGAGCAGTTCTTC
CASSGTSSYNEQFF
>13|.|TRBJ2-5|TRBV2|TRBD2
TGTGCCAGCGCTGGCGGGGGACAAGAGACCCAGTACTTC
CASAGGGQETQYF
>15|.|TRBJ1-5|TRBV7-2|.
TGTGCCAGCAGCTTAGACGGGTCAGGCAATCAGCCCCAGCATTTT
CASSLDGSGNQPQHF
>18|.|TRBJ2-3|TRBV7-3|.
TGTGCCAGCAGCAACGCGCTGCCAGGTCTAGGGAGCACAGATACGCAGTATTTT
CASSNALPGLGSTDTQYF